This TCR beta chain was profiled in a study of regulatory T cells in long-lasting Graves disease. Study-wide points: When disease was persistent, TRBV28, TRBJ1-2 and TRBJ2-5 were the favored segments. Whereas nearly 1,000 public clonotypes were shared by new patients, persistent patients shared more, at about 2,500.

This clonotype was counted at least ten times. Antigen unknown. This CDR3 has 14 amino acids. Trimming pared 0 bases from V and 6 bases from J, leaving 11 bases between. Germline CDR1 reads SGHRS; CDR2 reads YFSETQ. Time point given: newly diagnosed GD, antithyroid drugs for less than 3 months. Making the TCR library involved RNA that had been extracted from PBMCs. The patients included were those that came from an endocrinology department in Xi'an, China. HTBI primers from iRepertoire and Arm-PCR of CDR3 regions yielded the TCR beta libraries. In the authors' workflow: Identification yielded around 58 TRBV and about 15 TRBJ segments across samples. TCRdb called the multiplex PCR reads again in MiXCR, with one record for every CDR3 protein. What appears here as the V and J calls and clone size reflects TCRdb's work, not the paper's. The sample includes about 500,000 distinct CDR3 sequences, about a sixth of them seen just once.

These data were also filed under a second study, of T cells in Graves' hyperthyroidism and ophthalmopathy.

This chain connects TRBV5-1 to TRBJ2-3; D unclear. The clonotype comes from a man aged 35 to 55 with Graves disease. The sample was peripheral blood mononuclear cells (PBMCs), taken at new diagnosis, from a patient treated with antithyroid drugs. In nucleotides, the CDR3 is TGCGCCAGCAGCTTGGGCGCTGGGAAGGATACGCAGTATTTT. It translates to CASSLGAGKDTQYF. Full variable domain (rest looked up from reference TRBV5-1 and TRBJ2-3): KAGVTQTPRYLIKTRGQQVTLSCSPISGHRSVSWYQQTPGQGLQFLFEYFSETQRNKGNFPGRFSGRQFSNSRSEMNVSTLELGDSALYLCASSLGAGKDTQYFGPGTRLTVL.